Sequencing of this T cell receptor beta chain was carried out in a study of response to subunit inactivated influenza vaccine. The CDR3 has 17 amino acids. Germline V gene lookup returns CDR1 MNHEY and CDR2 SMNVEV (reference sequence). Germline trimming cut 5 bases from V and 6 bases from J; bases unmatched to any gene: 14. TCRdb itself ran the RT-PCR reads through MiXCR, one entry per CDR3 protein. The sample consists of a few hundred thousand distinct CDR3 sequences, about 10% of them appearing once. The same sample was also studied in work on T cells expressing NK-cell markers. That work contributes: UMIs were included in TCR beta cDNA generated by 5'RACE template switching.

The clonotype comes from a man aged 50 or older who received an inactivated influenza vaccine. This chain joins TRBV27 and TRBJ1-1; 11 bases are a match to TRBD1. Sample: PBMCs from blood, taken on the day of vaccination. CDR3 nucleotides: TGTGCCAGCAGTCACGGACAGGGGGCAATAAGGAGGCCTGAAGCTTTCTTT. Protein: CASSHGQGAIRRPEAFF.